This T cell receptor beta chain is from a study of cytomegalovirus exposure and HLA in healthy donors. It was with 60 Vbeta and 13 Jbeta primers that the PCR ran. The data were produced by immunoSEQ multiplex PCR, yet TCRdb's version contains in-frame clones alone and is incomplete. The table has fewer than 180,000 clones, about 85% seen once; the top ten hold around 3.2%. From germline, CDR1 is MNHEY and CDR2 SMNVEV (reference sequence). Trimming shortened V by 7 bases and J by 3 bases, and 7 bases separated the two germline ends. The length of the CDR3 is 11 residues. Specimen: PBMCs. This chain connects TRBV27 to TRBJ2-7; tentative D call: TRBD1 (6 bases). The clonotype originates from a human donor in good health. CDR3: CASTRGYEQYF. The CDR3 DNA follows: TGTGCCAGCACCAGGGGCTACGAGCAGTACTTC.